These 13 T cell receptor beta chains originate from one sample sequenced in a study of shared clonotypes between healthy human individuals. Profiled with immunoSEQ multiplex PCR; TCRdb holds only in-frame clones, not every one. The sample has 190,000 or so clones, roughly 91% seen once. The sample taken for sequencing was naive CD4+ T cells sorted from blood. The subset is: CD45RA+ positively selected. Receptors originate from a woman in her thirties in good health.

This chain uses TRBV7-6 with TRBJ2-6, with D tentatively TRBD2 (6 bases). V lost 3 bases, J lost 4 bases, and 13 bases lay in between. Per the germline V gene, CDR1 is SGHVS and CDR2 is FNYEAQ. The CDR3 sequence is 16 residues long. CDR3 nucleotides: TGTGCCAGCAGCTTCGGAGGGAGGAGCGGGGCCAACGTCCTGACTTTC. Translation gives CASSFGGRSGANVLTF.

The chain combines TRBV15 with TRBJ2-7, with D uncertain. V dropped 0 bases and J dropped 4 bases, with 7 bases sitting between them. Germline CDR1 is LNHNV and CDR2 is YYDKDF (reference sequence). There are 13 residues in the CDR3. CDR3 sequence: CATSRDVSYEQYF. For the CDR3, the DNA is TGTGCCACCAGCAGAGATGTAAGTTACGAGCAGTACTTC. Drawing the rest from reference TRBV15 and TRBJ2-7, the complete variable domain is DAMVIQNPRYQVTQFGKPVTLSCSQTLNHNVMYWYQQKSSQAPKLLFHYYDKDFNNEADTPDNFQSRRPNTSFCFLDIRSPGLGDTAMYLCATSRDVSYEQYFGPGTRLTVT.

This chain uses TRBV7-8 with TRBJ1-2, with D perhaps matching TRBD1 (6 bases). The length of the CDR3 is 15 residues. Germline loops: CDR1 SGHVS, CDR2 FQNEAQ. The V gene lost 6 bases and the J gene lost 7 bases, with 21 bases spanning the gap. The DNA for the CDR3 is TGTGCCAGCAGGCTTGACAGGTGGGGCGCGGGTGGCTACACCTTC. The encoded protein is CASRLDRWGAGGYTF.

In DNA form, the CDR3 reads TGCGCCAGCAGCCTCCAACCGGGACTAGGATCCTACGAGCAGTACTTC. It yields the protein CASSLQPGLGSYEQYF. The chain couples TRBV4-1 to TRBJ2-7, with 8 bases that match TRBD2. Trimming took 4 bases from V and 1 from J; bases not matched to a gene: 9. From germline, CDR1 is MGHRA and CDR2 YSYEKL. This CDR3 comprises 16 residues.

J is TRBJ2-5 and V is TRBV7-3, with TRBD2 identical over 7 bases. The DNA end is more similar to TRBJ2-7, so the J call may be wrong. CDR1 is SGHTA, CDR2 FQGTGA, per germline. This CDR3 is 16 amino acids long. In DNA, the CDR3 is TGTGCCAGCAGCTCCGGTGCAGCTAGCGGTCCCTACGAGCAGTACTTC. Protein: CASSSGAASGPYEQYF.

This chain joins TRBV4-1 and TRBJ2-3; 8 nucleotides align to TRBD2. CDR1 is MGHRA, CDR2 YSYEKL, per germline. The CDR3 spans 16 residues. The junction had 7 bases not matched to a gene; V was cut back by 0 bases and J by 5 bases. CDR3 nucleotides: TGCGCCAGCAGCCAAGAGACGGGAGGGGTACGAGATACGCAGTATTTT. This translates into CASSQETGGVRDTQYF.

The rearrangement joins TRBV19 to TRBJ1-1; no firm D call. Germline V gene lookup returns CDR1 LNHDA and CDR2 SQIVND (reference sequence). The CDR3 consists of 16 residues. Trimming removed 0 bases from V and 4 bases from J, with 15 bases in between. The CDR3 here is CASSIDPLTVGTEAFF. CDR3 nucleotides: TGTGCCAGTAGTATAGATCCACTTACGGTGGGCACTGAAGCTTTCTTT.

V gene TRBV11-2 combines with J gene TRBJ2-1; no reliable D call. The germline gives CDR1 SGHAT, CDR2 FQNNGV. V was pared by 1 base and J by 0 bases, with 10 bases between. This CDR3 spans 16 amino acids. The CDR3, as DNA: TGTGCCAGCAGCTTAGGGGGTGCCCCCTCCTACAATGAGCAGTTCTTC. Translation gives CASSLGGAPSYNEQFF.

This clone has only one observation. The chain combines TRBV5-1 with TRBJ2-5, with D possibly being TRBD2 (5 bases). The last part of the DNA fits TRBJ2-7 better; the J call may be wrong. This CDR3 is 14 amino acids long. CDR1 is SGHRS, CDR2 YFSETQ, per germline. The chain's CDR3 is CASSLMLASYEQYF. As DNA, the CDR3 is TGCGCCAGCAGCTTGATGCTAGCCTCCTACGAGCAGTACTTC.

The chain links TRBV5-1 to TRBJ1-1; D is unclear. From germline, CDR1 is SGHRS and CDR2 YFSETQ. The CDR3 loop spans 13 amino acids. The V end lost 1 base, the J end lost 3 bases, and 7 bases lay between the germline ends. CDR3 in DNA: TGCGCCAGCAGCTTGACAGCGGACACTGAAGCTTTCTTT. Its translation: CASSLTADTEAFF.

This chain joins TRBV18 and TRBJ2-7; TRBD2 aligns across 8 bases. Germline CDR1 and CDR2: KGHSH and LQKENI. The CDR3 sequence is 15 residues long. V lost 6 bases to trimming and J lost 1 base; unmatched junction nucleotides: 8. The CDR3: CASSPSREASYEQYF. The CDR3 coding sequence is TGTGCCAGCTCCCCCTCGCGGGAGGCGTCCTACGAGCAGTACTTC.

The chain links TRBV6-6 to TRBJ1-5; D not certain. V shed 0 bases and J shed 11 bases, with 14 bases lying between them. The CDR3 runs 14 residues. Germline V gene data show CDR1 as MNHNY and CDR2 as SVGAGI (reference sequence). The DNA for the CDR3 is TGTGCCAGCAGTTACTCGACGGGAAGCTCGACCCAGCATTTT. Its protein is CASSYSTGSSTQHF.

The gene calls are TRBV28 and TRBJ1-2; the match to TRBD1 covers 8 bases. Germline CDR1 is MDHEN and CDR2 is SYDVKM. Trimming cost V 0 bases and J 4 bases; bases outside gene matches: 10. The CDR3 consists of 17 residues. The DNA for the CDR3 is TGTGCCAGCAGTTTATGGCGCGGGACAGGTTTGCGCTATGGCTACACCTTC. This sequence encodes CASSLWRGTGLRYGYTF.